This passage covers 11 T cell receptor beta chains from one sample sequenced in a study of cytomegalovirus exposure and HLA in healthy donors. Researchers ran the PCR with 60 Vbeta and 13 Jbeta primers. Sequenced by immunoSEQ multiplex PCR; TCRdb stores in-frame clones only, minus some. The sample includes 55,000 to 80,000 clones, 80% to 90% of them seen just once. Sequencing used PBMCs. These receptors were obtained from a woman in her twenties or thirties in good health and CMV-seronegative.

The chain has TRBV28 and TRBJ1-3, with a weak D call TRBD1 (6 bases). CDR1 is MDHEN, CDR2 SYDVKM, per germline. The V gene lost 6 bases and the J gene lost 0 bases, with 12 bases spanning the gap. The CDR3 extends over 15 amino acids. The DNA of the CDR3 is TGTGCCAGCAGCATTACAGGGTTCTCTGGAAACACCATATATTTT. Translated: CASSITGFSGNTIYF.

This clone was seen once. The chain recombines TRBV4-1 with TRBJ2-2; 11 bases fit TRBD1. The CDR3 contains 14 residues. CDR1 MGHRA and CDR2 YSYEKL come from the germline V gene. V trimming: 3 bases; J trimming: 6 bases; junction bases outside the gene matches: 0. For the CDR3, the DNA is TGCGCCAGCAGCCAGGGACAGGGGGCCGGGGAGCTGTTTTTT. The encoded protein is CASSQGQGAGELFF.

The chain carries TRBV11-3 and TRBJ2-2, with D possibly TRBD1 on 5 matching bases. Trimming cost V 1 base and J 5 bases, with 11 bases left between them. Germline values: CDR1 SGHNT, CDR2 YENEEA. The CDR3 runs 15 residues. CDR3 sequence (DNA): TGTGCCAGCAGCTTAGGGCAGACAGAAACCGGGGAGCTGTTTTTT. As protein: CASSLGQTETGELFF.

This chain links TRBV5-1 with TRBJ2-7, with 12 bases aligning to TRBD1. The trim removed 0 bases at V and 7 bases at J, leaving 8 bases unmatched. The germline gives CDR1 SGHRS, CDR2 YFSETQ. CDR3 length: 16 residues. The CDR3 region has the DNA TGCGCCAGCAGCTTGGGTGGGACAGGGGGCCAGTGGGAGCAGTACTTC. Encoded protein: CASSLGGTGGQWEQYF. Drawing the rest from reference TRBV5-1 and TRBJ2-7, the complete variable domain is KAGVTQTPRYLIKTRGQQVTLSCSPISGHRSVSWYQQTPGQGLQFLFEYFSETQRNKGNFPGRFSGRQFSNSRSEMNVSTLELGDSALYLCASSLGGTGGQWEQYFGPGTRLTVT.

This chain joins TRBV6-5 and TRBJ1-4, with TRBD1 identical over 8 bases. The CDR3 contains 14 residues. CDR1 and CDR2 (germline): MNHEY, SVGAGI. J lost 10 bases, V lost 2 bases, and 6 bases had no gene match. The CDR3 DNA follows: TGTGCCAGCAGTTACACCGGACAGGGCAGAAAACTGTTTTTT. Its protein is CASSYTGQGRKLFF.

The rearrangement links TRBV9 to TRBJ1-1, with 8 nucleotides matching TRBD1. CDR1 is SGDLS, CDR2 YYNGEE, per germline. There are 16 residues in the CDR3. Trimming took 0 bases from V and 1 from J; bases not matched to a gene: 5. The CDR3 is CASSVAETGENTEAFF. In DNA form, the CDR3 reads TGTGCCAGCAGCGTAGCTGAGACAGGGGAGAACACTGAAGCTTTCTTT.

The genes are TRBV2 and TRBJ1-3; D not certain. There are 13 residues in the CDR3. The germline gives CDR1 SNHLY, CDR2 FYNNEI. The V end was cut by 3 bases, the J end by 0 bases, with 3 bases between. The CDR3 loop reads CASSDSSGNTIYF. The CDR3 DNA sequence: TGTGCCAGCAGTGACAGCTCTGGAAACACCATATATTTT.

This rearrangement joins TRBV7-6 to TRBJ2-3; 9 positions match TRBD2. The germline CDR1 and CDR2 sequences are SGHVS and FNYEAQ. V was pared by 7 bases and J by 1 base, with 9 bases of the junction left unmatched. The CDR3 consists of 16 residues. DNA for the CDR3: TGTGCCAGCACTTCCAGCGGGGGGTCCGGCACAGATACGCAGTATTTT. Protein sequence: CASTSSGGSGTDTQYF.

This clone was picked up one time. This chain uses TRBV6-6 with TRBJ1-1; D is possibly TRBD1 (5 bases). Trimming stripped 5 bases from V and 0 bases from J, with 16 bases between. The CDR3 sequence is 16 residues long. The germline V gene encodes CDR1 MNHNY and CDR2 SVGAGI (reference sequence). The CDR3 spells CASSTPETDVNTEAFF. The DNA for the CDR3 is TGTGCCAGCAGTACACCAGAGACAGATGTGAACACTGAAGCTTTCTTT.

This rearrangement joins TRBV7-8 to TRBJ2-7; 9 nucleotides align to TRBD2. Trimming at V came to 5 bases and at J to 4 bases, leaving 15 bases not matched to a gene. Per the germline V gene, CDR1 is SGHVS and CDR2 is FQNEAQ. The CDR3 is 17 amino acids. The CDR3 DNA follows: TGTGCCAGCAGCACCTCCCCGGTAGCGGGGGCCTCATACGAGCAGTACTTC. Protein: CASSTSPVAGASYEQYF.

This rearrangement joins TRBV19 to TRBJ2-2, with 10 positions matching TRBD2. V was pared by 7 bases and J by 6 bases, with 11 bases of the junction left unmatched. Germline V lookup: CDR1 LNHDA, CDR2 SQIVND (reference sequence). The CDR3 length is 16 residues. Written as DNA, the CDR3 is TGTGCCAGTAACAAGGTAGCGGGGGGTCCCTCCGGGGAGCTGTTTTTT. Its translation: CASNKVAGGPSGELFF. The full variable domain, its missing parts supplied by reference TRBV19 and TRBJ2-2, is DGGITQSPKYLFRKEGQNVTLSCEQNLNHDAMYWYRQDPGQGLRLIYYSQIVNDFQKGDIAEGYSVSREKKESFPLTVTSAQKNPTAFYLCASNKVAGGPSGELFFGEGSRLTVL.